This T cell receptor beta chain was retrieved from a study of shared clonotypes between healthy human individuals. The study, taken as a whole, reports: Only blood samples were collected, and tissue repertoires likely differ.

About this clone itself: The antigen is undetermined.

V was clipped by 5 bases and J by 3 bases; unmatched bases: 4. CDR1 and CDR2 from the germline V gene are ENHRY and SYGVKD. The CDR3 consists of 15 residues. Each replicate PCR on the sorted subsets used 200 ng DNA (approximately 27,000 T cell genomes). TCRdb's copy holds only in-frame clones and misses some; the assay was immunoSEQ multiplex PCR. The sample includes about 990,000 clones, around three quarters of them seen just once. The clonotype originates from a man aged 18 to 35 in good health. Some clones in this sample may be carry-over from other donors' samples. Sequenced input: memory CD4+ T cells from PBMCs. Subset specified: CD45RA-negative fraction. The chain combines TRBV10-3 with TRBJ2-1; TRBD2 agrees at 10 bases. The CDR3 bases are TGTGCCATCAGTACCATAGCGGGAGGCTACAATGAGCAGTTCTTC. Amino acid sequence: CAISTIAGGYNEQFF.